This T cell receptor beta chain was found in a study of beta chain features in type 1 diabetes. The study's findings and limits: Shortening of TCRB CDR3s, moderate but significant, appeared in all four CD4+ subsets of Type 1 diabetes patients.

The sample holds a few counts of this clone. Antigen unknown. The CDR3 runs 15 residues. Germline loops: CDR1 MNHEY, CDR2 SMNVEV (reference sequence). Trimming took off 3 bases at V and 0 bases at J, with 9 bases between the two ends. The isolated RNA, all of it, was reverse transcribed, so expressed TCRB transcripts were what got sequenced. Profiled with immunoSEQ multiplex PCR; TCRdb holds only in-frame clones, not every one. The sample lists 600,000 to 700,000 clones; roughly 12% were seen once. The clonotype comes from a man aged 25 to 40 with type 1 diabetes. Sequenced input: naive CD4+ T cells from blood. This sequence joins TRBV27 and TRBJ2-1; D remains ambiguous. Written as DNA, the CDR3 is TGTGCCAGCAGTTTCCCGGGTAGCTCCTACAATGAGCAGTTCTTC. It yields the protein CASSFPGSSYNEQFF.